These T cell receptor beta chains were read from a single sample in a study of cytomegalovirus exposure and HLA in healthy donors. Only in-frame clones appear in the TCRdb table, and some are missing; sequencing was by immunoSEQ multiplex PCR. There are around 190,000 clones in the sample; roughly 83% occur only once, and roughly 1.6% lies in the top ten. What was sequenced was PBMCs. These receptors were obtained from a woman between 45 and 60 years old in good health and CMV-seronegative. CDR3s include the opening cysteine and the closing phenylalanine or tryptophan. A D gene is named only where the DNA matches it firmly. Expanded clones get a size class; other rows say once, few or many, or leave the size out.

d_call | clone_size | j_call | v_call | cdr3_nt | cdr3_aa
- | - | TRBJ1-4 | TRBV19 | TGTGCCAGTAGTCGCCAACCGAGGAGTAATGAAAAACTGTTTTTT | CASSRQPRSNEKLFF
TRBD2 | - | TRBJ2-7 | TRBV27 | TGTGCCAGCAGTTCGCCCGGGACTAGCGGGGGGTACGAGCAGTACTTC | CASSSPGTSGGYEQYF
TRBD1 | - | TRBJ1-2 | TRBV7-8 | TGTGCCAGCAGCTTCCGACAGGGGGGTTCTGGCTACACCTTC | CASSFRQGGSGYTF
TRBD1 | - | TRBJ1-1 | TRBV28 | TGTGCCAGCACCTGGACAGGAAACACTGAAGCTTTCTTT | CASTWTGNTEAFF
- | - | TRBJ2-2 | TRBV5-4 | TGTGCCAGCAGTTTCCCAGGCACCGGGGAGCTGTTTTTT | CASSFPGTGELFF
TRBD1 | - | TRBJ2-3 | TRBV7-2 | TGTGCCAGCAGCACGGACAGGGGGCGGGATACGCAGTATTTT | CASSTDRGRDTQYF
- | - | TRBJ2-2 | TRBV19 | TGTGCCAGTAGTATTGGAGACAGGCGTTTGAACACCGGGGAGCTGTTTTTT | CASSIGDRRLNTGELFF
TRBD1 | - | TRBJ1-3 | TRBV5-4 | TGTGCCAGCAGCTCCGGACAGGGACCTTCTGGAAACACCATATATTTT | CASSSGQGPSGNTIYF
TRBD2 | - | TRBJ2-7 | TRBV4-1 | TGCGCCAGCAGCCAAGGTGGGACTAGCGGTTACGAGCAGTACTTC | CASSQGGTSGYEQYF
TRBD1 | - | TRBJ1-1 | TRBV7-2 | TGTGCCAGCAGCTTCGGGACAGGGGGTCGTATGAACACTGAAGCTTTCTTT | CASSFGTGGRMNTEAFF
- | - | TRBJ1-2 | TRBV2 | TGTGCCAGCAGGGATAATTCGCGGGATGGCTACACCTTC | CASRDNSRDGYTF
- | - | TRBJ2-7 | TRBV11-3 | TGTGCCAGCAGCTTACCCACCGACAGTCCGACCTACGAGCAGTACTTC | CASSLPTDSPTYEQYF
- | - | TRBJ1-1 | TRBV28 | TGTGCCAGCAGTCCCCAGTGGGACACGAACACTGAAGCTTTCTTT | CASSPQWDTNTEAFF
- | once | TRBJ2-5 | TRBV18 | TGTGCCAGCTCACCACTCTTTCAAGAGACCCAGTACTTC | CASSPLFQETQYF
TRBD1 | - | TRBJ1-2 | TRBV6-5 | TGTGCCAGCAGTTACCGGGGACAGCAATTTTACACCTTC | CASSYRGQQFYTF
- | few | TRBJ2-7 | TRBV6-5 | TGTGCCAGCAGACAGGGTTCTCCTTACGAGCAGTACTTC | CASRQGSPYEQYF
TRBD1 | once | TRBJ2-7 | TRBV7-9 | TGTGCCAGCAGCAGCCCGGGACAGGGGCTCTACGAGCAGTACTTC | CASSSPGQGLYEQYF